The sequence of this T cell receptor (beta chain) was determined in a study of T-cell reconstitution after alpha-beta-depleted transplantation in children. Overall study results and limits: By one year post-transplant, T-cell counts and diversity largely arose from T cells that were newly produced. Alpha-beta T cells about two months after transplant reportedly derived from several hundred expanded graft clones.

This clonotype was detected ten times or more. Its antigen is undetermined. CDR1 is LGHNA and CDR2 is YSLEER in the germline V gene. The CDR3 runs to 16 residues. J gave up 5 bases and V 1 base, and 7 bases lay outside the gene matches. Molecular barcoding with unique molecular identifiers was used for the TCRbeta library. TCRdb independently ran MiXCR on the PCR reads; one entry per CDR3 protein. The sample contains about 200,000 distinct CDR3 sequences, approximately 6.3% of which appear only once. The material sequenced was PBMCs, taken before TCRalphabeta/CD19-depleted stem cell transplant. The sequence came from a boy under 10 years old with acute lymphoblastic leukemia, due to receive a stem cell transplant. This rearrangement joins TRBV4-3 to TRBJ1-4; the match to TRBD1 covers 7 bases. The DNA for the CDR3 is TGCGCCAGCAGCCAAGCCAGGGGGGCCGAGAATGAAAAACTGTTTTTT. As protein: CASSQARGAENEKLFF.